Following are 15 T cell receptor beta chains from one sample sequenced in a study of technical replicates of blood from several donors. Assay: immunoSEQ multiplex PCR; the TCRdb copy retains only in-frame clones and omits some. The table records 60,000 to 90,000 clones, 95% to 96% of them present only once. Sequencing was performed on T cells isolated from PBMCs. The source of these receptors is a human donor in good health.

The chain has TRBV28 and TRBJ2-2; a weak D match, TRBD2 (6 bases). There are 16 residues in the CDR3. Per germline, CDR1 MDHEN and CDR2 SYDVKM. V was cut by 6 bases and J by 1 base, with 15 bases left in between. CDR3 nucleotide sequence: TGTGCCAGCAGCTACACGGGAGTCGGGAACACCGGGGAGCTGTTTTTT. Residues: CASSYTGVGNTGELFF. The variable domain in full, completed from reference TRBV28 and TRBJ2-2, reads DVKVTQSSRYLVKRTGEKVFLECVQDMDHENMFWYRQDPGLGLRLIYFSYDVKMKEKGDIPEGYSVSREKKERFSLILESASTNQTSMYLCASSYTGVGNTGELFFGEGSRLTVL.

The gene calls are TRBV28 and TRBJ1-4, with D perhaps matching TRBD1 (5 bases). CDR1 and CDR2 from the germline V gene are MDHEN and SYDVKM. This CDR3 is 17 amino acids long. V lost 2 bases to trimming and J lost 4 bases, with 17 bases between them. The CDR3 DNA reads as TGTGCCAGCAGTTTAAGAGACATAAGGGGATATAATGAAAAACTGTTTTTT. It yields the protein CASSLRDIRGYNEKLFF.

V is TRBV11-2 and J is TRBJ2-3; TRBD2 aligns across 9 bases. The CDR3 length is 16 residues. The J segment lost 2 bases and the V segment lost 4 bases, leaving 7 bases of the junction unmatched. Germline V gene data show CDR1 as SGHAT and CDR2 as FQNNGV. CDR3 sequence (DNA): TGTGCCAGCAGCTCCTTTCGCGGGAGGGTCACAGATACGCAGTATTTT. It specifies CASSSFRGRVTDTQYF.

The chain recombines TRBV6-5 with TRBJ1-1; no definite D call. V shed 0 bases and J shed 1 base, with 6 bases lying between them. Per germline, CDR1 MNHEY and CDR2 SVGAGI. This CDR3 region has 14 residues. The CDR3 sequence: CASSYSPGNTEAFF. The CDR3 DNA sequence: TGTGCCAGCAGTTACTCGCCGGGGAACACTGAAGCTTTCTTT.

The chain combines TRBV7-9 with TRBJ1-1, with D possibly TRBD1 on 5 matching bases. V lost 6 bases and J lost 3, with 11 bases in between. Per the germline V gene, CDR1 is SEHNR and CDR2 is FQNEAQ (reference sequence). There are 13 residues in the CDR3. CDR3: CASRRPGDTEAFF. Written as DNA, the CDR3 is TGTGCCAGCAGGCGTCCGGGGGACACTGAAGCTTTCTTT.

The chain links TRBV29-1 to TRBJ2-7, with 13 bases fitting TRBD2. CDR3 length equals 17 residues. The V gene end was trimmed by 4 bases and the J gene end by 2 bases; junction bases not matched to a gene: 11. Germline V gene data show CDR1 as SQVTM and CDR2 as ANQGSEA. CDR3 protein: CSVAGLAGRGGTYEQYF. The CDR3 DNA reads as TGCAGCGTTGCGGGACTAGCGGGAAGGGGTGGGACCTACGAGCAGTACTTC.

A single count supports this clone. V and J are TRBV11-3 and TRBJ1-5; no firm D call. The ends were cut back, 3 bases at V and 0 bases at J, with 9 bases in the middle. CDR3 length: 15 residues. CDR1 is SGHNT, CDR2 YENEEA, per germline. CDR3 residues: CASSFRGGSNQPQHF. The CDR3 coding sequence is TGTGCCAGCAGCTTCCGGGGAGGTAGCAATCAGCCCCAGCATTTT. Full variable domain (remainder filled in from reference TRBV11-3 and TRBJ1-5): EAGVVQSPRYKIIEKKQPVAFWCNPISGHNTLYWYLQNLGQGPELLIRYENEEAVDDSQLPKDRFSAERLKGVDSTLKIQPAELGDSAVYLCASSFRGGSNQPQHFGDGTRLSIL.

The chain is built from TRBV10-3 and TRBJ2-3; D possibly corresponds to TRBD2 (5 bases). V dropped 4 bases and J dropped 4 bases, with 15 bases sitting between them. In germline, CDR1 is ENHRY, CDR2 SYGVKD. The CDR3 has 15 residues. The CDR3 here is CAISGSVLLADTQYF. DNA of the CDR3: TGTGCCATCAGTGGTAGCGTCCTGCTGGCAGATACGCAGTATTTT.

This clone was detected only once. The chain has TRBV6-1 and TRBJ1-1; D is ambiguous. With 8 bases removed from V and 1 base from J, the gap between germline ends came to 23 bases. The CDR3 contains 17 residues. CDR1 and CDR2 (germline): MNHNS, SASEGT. DNA for the CDR3: TGTGCCAGCGGTGTACGGGAGAAATTGTTTGGGAACACTGAAGCTTTCTTT. Its protein product is CASGVREKLFGNTEAFF.

The chain has TRBV27 and TRBJ2-3, with D possibly matching TRBD2 (5 bases). This CDR3 spans 15 amino acids. V was shortened by 3 bases and J by 5 bases, with 15 bases between the two germline ends. The germline V gene encodes CDR1 MNHEY and CDR2 SMNVEV (reference sequence). CDR3 residues: CASSFLAEDLDTQYF. Here the CDR3 DNA reads TGTGCCAGCAGTTTCTTGGCGGAGGATTTAGATACGCAGTATTTT.

The chain has TRBV30 and TRBJ2-5; 8 bases are shared with TRBD1. J lost 5 bases, V lost 1 base, and 9 bases had no gene match. The CDR3 sequence is 15 residues long. Germline V gene lookup returns CDR1 GTSNPN and CDR2 SVGIG (reference sequence). Written as DNA, the CDR3 is TGTGCCTGGAGTGGCTCAACAGGGGGGCTGGAGACCCAGTACTTC. It yields the protein CAWSGSTGGLETQYF.

The chain employs TRBV13 and TRBJ1-1; 9 bases align to TRBD1. After removal of 5 bases from V and 11 bases from J, the junction contained 6 bases not matched to a gene. The germline V gene encodes CDR1 PRHDT and CDR2 FYEKMQ (reference sequence). The CDR3 is 12 residues long. The chain's CDR3 is CASSPATGGAFF. The CDR3 nucleotides read TGTGCCAGCAGCCCCGCGACAGGGGGGGCTTTCTTT.

The gene calls are TRBV9 and TRBJ2-1; 12 bases match TRBD2. CDR3 length: 15 amino acids. Germline CDR1 SGDLS, CDR2 YYNGEE. V gave up 8 bases and J gave up 3 bases; unmatched junction bases: 6. CDR3 coding DNA: TGTGCCAGTCACGCACTAGCGGGGGGCTACAATGAGCAGTTCTTC. This codes for CASHALAGGYNEQFF.

This chain uses TRBV28 with TRBJ1-2; 7 nucleotides agree with TRBD1. The CDR3 is 13 amino acids. V was clipped by 4 bases and J by 8 bases; unmatched bases: 7. The germline gives CDR1 MDHEN, CDR2 SYDVKM. CDR3 coding DNA: TGTGCCAGCAGTTGGGACAGTAAAAGGGGCTACACCTTC. Translation: CASSWDSKRGYTF.

This clone was seen just once. This chain links TRBV4-2 with TRBJ2-5; the D gene is possibly TRBD2 (5 bases). The CDR3 has 15 amino acids. Trimming pared 9 bases from V and 3 bases from J, leaving 20 bases between. CDR1 and CDR2 from the germline V gene are LGHNA and YNFKEQ. This CDR3 is CARHTRLQSKETQYF. The CDR3 nucleotides read TGTGCCAGACATACTAGGCTCCAGTCGAAAGAGACCCAGTACTTC.